These T cell receptor beta chains were read from a single sample in a study of blood T cell repertoires in COVID-19. This table comes from immunoSEQ multiplex PCR, and its TCRdb copy is limited to in-frame clones, with some not included. The table records around 250,000 clones, just over 85% of them present only once. Specimen: PBMCs or T cells enriched from blood (not recorded which). These receptor sequences come from a man younger than 35 who had recovered from COVID-19. Each CDR3 is given with its conserved first and last residue. A D gene is named only where the DNA matches it firmly. Not all rows give a size; the values are once, few, many and, for expanded clones, a class.

v_gene	d_gene	j_gene	abundance	CDR3aa	CDR3nt
TRBV27	.	TRBJ1-2	.	CASSPRSQGNGYTF	TGTGCCAGCAGTCCTCGTTCCCAGGGTAACGGCTACACCTTC
TRBV6-5	.	TRBJ1-6	.	CASTPWGGVGSPLHF	TGTGCCAGCACCCCCTGGGGGGGAGTCGGTTCACCCCTCCACTTT
TRBV4-1	TRBD2	TRBJ2-1	.	CASSQEIAGGFYNEQFF	TGCGCCAGCAGCCAAGAGATAGCGGGAGGTTTTTACAATGAGCAGTTCTTC
TRBV7-3	TRBD2	TRBJ2-3	.	CASSLMLAGGPGDTQYF	TGTGCCAGCAGCTTAATGCTAGCGGGAGGGCCAGGGGATACGCAGTATTTT
TRBV2	.	TRBJ2-6	once	CASSGQISGANVLTF	TGTGCCAGCAGTGGACAAATCTCTGGGGCCAACGTCCTGACTTTC
TRBV7-6	.	TRBJ2-5	.	CASSLDRGTQYF	TGTGCCAGCAGCTTAGATAGAGGGACCCAGTACTTC
TRBV5-5	.	TRBJ2-7	.	CASSLGLMITYEQYF	TGTGCCAGCAGCTTGGGGCTGATGATTACCTACGAGCAGTACTTC
TRBV6-1	.	TRBJ2-1	.	CASSEGGGTYNEQFF	TGTGCCAGCAGTGAAGGGGGGGGCACCTACAATGAGCAGTTCTTC
TRBV19	.	TRBJ1-4	.	CASREAGPGEKLFF	TGTGCCAGTAGAGAGGCAGGGCCTGGAGAAAAACTGTTTTTT
TRBV7-9	.	TRBJ1-1	.	CASSLGVTEAFF	TGTGCCAGCAGCCTGGGAGTAACTGAAGCTTTCTTT
TRBV10-1	.	TRBJ1-6	few	CASSESWGGISYNSPLHF	TGCGCCAGCAGTGAGTCTTGGGGGGGCATCTCCTATAATTCACCCCTCCACTTT
TRBV3-1/TRBV3-2	.	TRBJ2-7	.	CASSQDFNGPYEQYF	TGTGCCAGCAGCCAAGATTTTAACGGTCCCTACGAGCAGTACTTC
TRBV6-6	TRBD2	TRBJ2-3	.	CASRRGSGGTDTQYF	TGTGCCAGCAGACGTGGTAGCGGGGGCACAGATACGCAGTATTTT
TRBV6-2/TRBV6-3	.	TRBJ2-7	once	CASSYPGAYEQYF	TGTGCCAGCAGTTACCCAGGGGCCTACGAGCAGTACTTC
TRBV3-1/TRBV3-2	.	TRBJ2-3	once	CASSQTPSTDTQYF	TGTGCCAGCAGCCAAACTCCTAGCACAGATACGCAGTATTTT
TRBV6-5	TRBD1	TRBJ1-5	.	CASSRQGGQPQHF	TGTGCCAGCAGCCGACAGGGGGGACAGCCCCAGCATTTT
TRBV19	TRBD1	TRBJ1-6	.	CASNRGSNSPLHF	TGTGCCAGCAACAGGGGAAGTAATTCACCCCTCCACTTT
TRBV19	.	TRBJ1-5	.	CASSIGVENQPQHF	TGTGCCAGTAGTATCGGGGTAGAAAACCAGCCCCAGCATTTT
TRBV3-1/TRBV3-2	.	TRBJ1-6	.	CASSQARNYNSPLHF	TGTGCCAGCAGCCAAGCCAGGAATTATAATTCACCCCTCCACTTT
TRBV7-9	.	TRBJ2-7	.	CASSPRQETYEQYF	TGTGCCAGCAGCCCTCGACAGGAGACCTACGAGCAGTACTTC
TRBV10-1	.	TRBJ2-7	.	CASSPGGYYEQYF	TGCGCCAGCAGCCCAGGGGGGTACTACGAGCAGTACTTC
TRBV5-1	.	TRBJ2-3	once	CASFRGMSTDTQYF	TGCGCCAGCTTCCGGGGGATGAGCACAGATACGCAGTATTTT
TRBV16	.	TRBJ2-7	.	CASSQLTTRVHEQYF	TGTGCCAGCAGCCAATTGACTACCCGGGTCCACGAGCAGTACTTC
TRBV30	TRBD1	TRBJ1-6	.	CAWSVGQAWSPLHF	TGTGCCTGGAGTGTCGGACAGGCTTGGTCACCCCTCCACTTT
TRBV6-2/TRBV6-3	TRBD1	TRBJ1-5	.	CASSRTGLQPQHF	TGTGCCAGCAGTCGGACAGGGCTTCAGCCCCAGCATTTT
TRBV5-4	TRBD1	TRBJ2-1	.	CASSWVPGQGYNEQFF	TGTGCCAGCAGCTGGGTCCCGGGACAGGGGTACAATGAGCAGTTCTTC
TRBV9	.	TRBJ2-2	.	CASSAAGTNTGELFF	TGTGCCAGCAGCGCCGCAGGGACGAACACCGGGGAGCTGTTTTTT
TRBV30	.	TRBJ1-2	.	CAWDLGAGYGYTF	TGTGCCTGGGACTTGGGGGCTGGCTATGGCTACACCTTC
TRBV14	TRBD1	TRBJ1-2	.	CASSQAGTGPPGYTF	TGTGCCAGCAGCCAAGCCGGGACAGGGCCTCCAGGCTACACCTTC
TRBV5-1	TRBD1	TRBJ1-1	.	CASSPDRTGELWGTEAFF	TGCGCCAGCAGCCCCGATCGGACAGGGGAGTTGTGGGGCACTGAAGCTTTCTTT
TRBV27	TRBD1	TRBJ1-3	.	CASSKQGIGNTIYF	TGTGCCAGCAGTAAACAGGGGATCGGAAACACCATATATTTT
TRBV5-1	TRBD1	TRBJ2-6	few	CASSVGQTGANVLTF	TGCGCCAGCAGCGTGGGACAGACTGGGGCCAACGTCCTGACTTTC
TRBV11-2	TRBD1	TRBJ2-1	.	CASSSDRGSYNEQFF	TGTGCCAGCAGCTCCGACAGGGGGTCCTACAATGAGCAGTTCTTC
TRBV3-1/TRBV3-2	TRBD2	TRBJ2-7	.	CASSQYAGDDEQYF	TGTGCCAGCAGCCAATATGCGGGGGATGACGAGCAGTACTTC
TRBV27	TRBD1	TRBJ1-1	.	CASSLATGDTEAFF	TGTGCCAGCAGTTTAGCGACAGGGGACACTGAAGCTTTCTTT
TRBV7-9	TRBD1	TRBJ2-1	.	CASSSGVKTGNNEQFF	TGTGCCAGCAGCTCCGGTGTAAAGACAGGGAACAATGAGCAGTTCTTC
TRBV3-1/TRBV3-2	.	TRBJ2-2	.	CASSQGLFSGELFF	TGTGCCAGCAGCCAGGGACTCTTTTCCGGGGAGCTGTTTTTT
TRBV5-6	TRBD1	TRBJ2-5	.	CASSFRDRGQETQYF	TGTGCCAGCAGCTTTAGGGACAGGGGACAGGAGACCCAGTACTTC
TRBV6-5	TRBD2	TRBJ2-1	.	CASSYGGAGPYNEQFF	TGTGCCAGCAGTTACGGGGGAGCGGGGCCCTACAATGAGCAGTTCTTC
TRBV2	.	TRBJ2-7	.	CASSEGRLSYEQYF	TGTGCCAGCAGTGAAGGCCGCCTTAGCTACGAGCAGTACTTC